This TCR beta chain comes out of a study of blood T cell repertoires in COVID-19. The wider study: The study drew acute and convalescent COVID-19 samples from the United States, Italy and Spain. T cells, B-cell-depleted T cells, or PBMCs supplied cDNA or gDNA.

Some clones are missing from TCRdb's copy, which holds only in-frame ones; the method was immunoSEQ multiplex PCR. The top ten clones hold approximately 6.2% of a sample with about 200,000 clones, around 87% of them seen once. V was pared by 3 bases and J by 4 bases, with 3 bases between. The CDR3 is 11 amino acids. What was sequenced was peripheral blood. The genes are TRBV12-3 or TRBV12-4 and TRBJ2-5, with no clear D. The clonotype comes from a man between 60 and 75 years old who had recovered from COVID-19. CDR3 nucleotide sequence: TGTGCCAGCAGTTTCTTAGAGACCCAGTACTTC. Translated: CASSFLETQYF.